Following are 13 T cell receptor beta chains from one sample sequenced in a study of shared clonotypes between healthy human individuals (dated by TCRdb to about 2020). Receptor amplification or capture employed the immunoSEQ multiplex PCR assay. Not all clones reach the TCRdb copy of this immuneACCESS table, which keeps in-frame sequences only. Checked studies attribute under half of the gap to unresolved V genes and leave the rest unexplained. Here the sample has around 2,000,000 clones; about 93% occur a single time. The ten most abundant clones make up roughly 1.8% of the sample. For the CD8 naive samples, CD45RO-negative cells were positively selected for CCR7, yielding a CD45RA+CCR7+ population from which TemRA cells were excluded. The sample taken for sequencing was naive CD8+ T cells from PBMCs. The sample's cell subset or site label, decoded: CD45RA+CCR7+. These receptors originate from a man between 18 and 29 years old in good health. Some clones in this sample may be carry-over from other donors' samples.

Here the CDR3 DNA reads TGTGCCAGCAGCCGGGGGACAGGGTTAGCCAAAAACATTCAGTACTTC. Translated, it gives CASSRGTGLAKNIQYF. The rearrangement joins TRBV28 to TRBJ2-4, with 9 bases matching TRBD1. After removal of 6 bases from V and 0 bases from J, the junction contained 6 bases not matched to a gene. Looked up from germline, CDR1 is MDHEN and CDR2 is SYDVKM. CDR3 size: 16 residues.

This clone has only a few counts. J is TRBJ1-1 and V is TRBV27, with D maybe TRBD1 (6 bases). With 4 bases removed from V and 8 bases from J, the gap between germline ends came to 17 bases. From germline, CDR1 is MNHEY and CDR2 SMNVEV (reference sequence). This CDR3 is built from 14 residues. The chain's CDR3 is CASSSRGGDIEAFF. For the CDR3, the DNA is TGTGCCAGCAGTTCCAGGGGTGGGGACATAGAAGCTTTCTTT.

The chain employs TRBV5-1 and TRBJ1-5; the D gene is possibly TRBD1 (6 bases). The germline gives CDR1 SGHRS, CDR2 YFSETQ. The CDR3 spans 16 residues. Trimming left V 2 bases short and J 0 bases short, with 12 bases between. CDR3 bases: TGCGCCAGCAGCTTACAGGGTTCCTTTAGCAATCAGCCCCAGCATTTT. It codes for CASSLQGSFSNQPQHF.

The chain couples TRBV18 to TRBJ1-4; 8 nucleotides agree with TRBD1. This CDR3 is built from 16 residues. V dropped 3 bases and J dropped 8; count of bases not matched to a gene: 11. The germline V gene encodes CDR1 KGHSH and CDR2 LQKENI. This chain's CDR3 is CASSPSRGTGEEKLFF. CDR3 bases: TGTGCCAGCTCACCGTCCCGCGGGACAGGTGAGGAAAAACTGTTTTTT.

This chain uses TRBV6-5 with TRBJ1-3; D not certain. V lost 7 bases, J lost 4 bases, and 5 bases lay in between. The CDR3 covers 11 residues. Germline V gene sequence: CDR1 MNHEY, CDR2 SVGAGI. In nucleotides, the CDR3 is TGTGCCAGCACCACGGGAAACACCATATATTTT. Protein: CASTTGNTIYF.

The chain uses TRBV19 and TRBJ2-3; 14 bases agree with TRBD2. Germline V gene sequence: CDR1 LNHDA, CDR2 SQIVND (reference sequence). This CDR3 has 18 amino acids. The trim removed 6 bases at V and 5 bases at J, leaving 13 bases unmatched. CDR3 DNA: TGTGCCAGTAGCGGGACTAGCGGGAGACGAGAGTGGGGAGATACGCAGTATTTT. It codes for CASSGTSGRREWGDTQYF.

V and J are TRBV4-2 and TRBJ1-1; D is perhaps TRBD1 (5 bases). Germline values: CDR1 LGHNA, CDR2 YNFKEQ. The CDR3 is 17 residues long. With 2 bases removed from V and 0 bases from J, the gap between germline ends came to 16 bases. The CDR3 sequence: CASSQSWGVSMNTEAFF. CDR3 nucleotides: TGTGCCAGCAGCCAATCCTGGGGGGTCTCGATGAACACTGAAGCTTTCTTT.

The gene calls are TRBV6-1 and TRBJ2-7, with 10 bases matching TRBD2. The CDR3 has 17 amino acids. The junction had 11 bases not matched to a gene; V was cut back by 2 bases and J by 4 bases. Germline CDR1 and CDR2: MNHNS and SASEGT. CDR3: CASSELAGAPSGYEQYF. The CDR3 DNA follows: TGTGCCAGCAGTGAACTAGCGGGAGCACCCTCTGGATACGAGCAGTACTTC.

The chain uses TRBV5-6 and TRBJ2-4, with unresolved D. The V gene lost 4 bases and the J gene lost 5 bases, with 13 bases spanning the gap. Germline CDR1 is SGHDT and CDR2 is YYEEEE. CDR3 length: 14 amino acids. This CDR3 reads CASSRSQGENIQYF. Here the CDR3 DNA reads TGTGCCAGCAGCCGCTCCCAAGGCGAAAACATTCAGTACTTC.

CDR3 nucleotide sequence: TGTGCCGGACCCCCGGAGCGGGGAAAAGGGTACAATGAGCAGTTCTTC. The encoded protein is CAGPPERGKGYNEQFF. The chain recombines TRBV2 with TRBJ2-1; 7 positions agree with TRBD2. Germline loops: CDR1 SNHLY, CDR2 FYNNEI. The CDR3 has 16 amino acids. V lost 11 bases to trimming and J lost 4 bases; unmatched junction nucleotides: 17.

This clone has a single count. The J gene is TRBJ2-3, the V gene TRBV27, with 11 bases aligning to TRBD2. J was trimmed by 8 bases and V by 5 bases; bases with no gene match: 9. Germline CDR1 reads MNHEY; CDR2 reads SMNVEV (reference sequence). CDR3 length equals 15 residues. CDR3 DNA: TGTGCCAGCAGTCTACTAGCGGGAGTCTTTGGTACGCAGTATTTT. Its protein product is CASSLLAGVFGTQYF.

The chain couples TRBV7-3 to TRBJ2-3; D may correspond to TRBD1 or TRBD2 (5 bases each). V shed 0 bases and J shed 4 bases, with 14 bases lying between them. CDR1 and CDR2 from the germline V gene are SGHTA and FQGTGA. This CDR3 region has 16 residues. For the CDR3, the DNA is TGTGCCAGCAGCTTAACTCCGGGACCAACTCCAGATACGCAGTATTTT. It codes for CASSLTPGPTPDTQYF.

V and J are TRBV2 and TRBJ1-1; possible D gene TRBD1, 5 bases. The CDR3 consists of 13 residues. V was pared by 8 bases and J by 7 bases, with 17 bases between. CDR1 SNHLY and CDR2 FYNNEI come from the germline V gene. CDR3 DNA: TGTGCCAGCGGATGGGGAGAAGGGGTTGAAGCTTTCTTT. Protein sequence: CASGWGEGVEAFF.